These 13 T cell receptor beta chains were sequenced from one sample in a study of regulatory T cells in long-lasting Graves disease. Library construction for TCR beta used iRepertoire HTBI primers and Arm-PCR of CDR3 regions. MiXCR, applied by TCRdb to the multiplex PCR reads, yields one record per CDR3 protein. The sample has more than 300,000 distinct CDR3 sequences; around 15% are singletons. Time point indicated: newly diagnosed GD, antithyroid drugs for less than 3 months. From RNA extracted from PBMCs, the TCR library was made. This sample was shared with a second study, whose subject was T cells in Graves' hyperthyroidism and ophthalmopathy.

Sample: peripheral blood mononuclear cells (PBMCs), taken at new diagnosis, from a patient treated with antithyroid drugs. The receptors were gathered from a woman younger than 30 with Graves disease.

The table lists this clonotype with many counts. The J gene is TRBJ2-1, the V gene TRBV7-9; a possible D gene is TRBD2 (6 bases). The CDR3 has 16 amino acids. Germline CDR1 is SEHNR and CDR2 is FQNEAQ (reference sequence). Trimming removed 4 bases from V and 0 bases from J, with 13 bases in between. CDR3 protein: CASSWGRLDSYNEQFF. In DNA, the CDR3 is TGTGCCAGCAGCTGGGGACGACTAGACTCCTACAATGAGCAGTTCTTC.

The V call is TRBV3-1, the J call TRBJ1-6, with a tentative D call TRBD1 (5 bases). The length of the CDR3 is 15 residues. V was shortened by 0 bases and J by 11 bases, with 14 bases between the two germline ends. Germline V CDR1 and CDR2: LGHDT, YNNKEL (reference sequence). The DNA of the CDR3 is TGTGCCAGCAGCCAAGATAGCAGGGTGGGGACACCCCTCCACTTT. It specifies CASSQDSRVGTPLHF. The full variable domain, in which reference TRBV3-1 and TRBJ1-6 provide the parts outside the CDR3, is DTAVSQTPKYLVTQMGNDKSIKCEQNLGHDTMYWYKQDSKKFLKIMFSYNNKELIINETVPNRFSPKSPDKAHLNLHINSLELGDSAVYFCASSQDSRVGTPLHFGNGTRLTVT.

The V and J genes are TRBV11-2 and TRBJ2-7; TRBD2 might be the D (5 bases). V was pared by 6 bases and J by 3 bases, with 12 bases between. CDR3 length: 13 residues. The germline V gene encodes CDR1 SGHAT and CDR2 FQNNGV. CDR3 loop: CASSFSGFYEQYF. CDR3 in DNA: TGTGCCAGCAGTTTTTCGGGGTTCTACGAGCAGTACTTC.

This clonotype came up many times. This chain joins TRBV27 and TRBJ2-7; D is possibly TRBD2 (6 bases). The CDR3 is 14 amino acids. The V end lost 8 bases, the J end lost 2 bases, and 16 bases lay between the germline ends. Germline V gives CDR1 MNHEY, CDR2 SMNVEV (reference sequence). The CDR3 DNA is TGTGCCAGCCGTGACGGGGCGGGGACCTACGAGCAGTACTTC. It is translated as CASRDGAGTYEQYF.

This clonotype has a count of ten or more. V and J are TRBV2 and TRBJ2-3; 9 nucleotides agree with TRBD1. Germline-derived CDR1 and CDR2 are SNHLY and FYNNEI. This CDR3 has 15 residues. Trimming removed 4 bases from V and 2 bases from J; junction bases left unmatched: 4. The CDR3 reads CASSGDRAYTDTQYF. CDR3 coding DNA: TGTGCCAGCAGTGGGGACAGGGCTTACACAGATACGCAGTATTTT.

This clonotype was observed many times. V is TRBV28 and J is TRBJ2-3; 7 bases fit TRBD2. The CDR3 is 17 residues long. The germline CDR1 and CDR2 sequences are MDHEN and SYDVKM. V lost 6 bases to trimming and J lost 2 bases; unmatched junction nucleotides: 14. The CDR3 coding sequence is TGTGCCAGCAGCCCCCATGCTAGCGGTCCTTACACAGATACGCAGTATTTT. This translates into CASSPHASGPYTDTQYF.

This clonotype was detected ten times or more. The CDR3 reads CASSLGGLAFF. The CDR3 region has the DNA TGTGCCAGCAGCTTGGGGGGATTGGCTTTCTTT. The chain couples TRBV11-2 to TRBJ1-1; tentatively, D is TRBD1 (5 bases). The CDR3 totals 11 residues. The V and J ends lost 3 bases and 11 bases respectively, with 10 bases between them. Germline CDR1 reads SGHAT; CDR2 reads FQNNGV.

Details on this clonotype: This likely traces to a read error, being one base from a far larger clone. This sequence joins TRBV27 and TRBJ2-7; 9 nucleotides align to TRBD1. CDR3 size: 13 residues. Germline trimming cut 5 bases from V and 5 bases from J; bases unmatched to any gene: 4. From germline, CDR1 is MNHEY and CDR2 SMNVEV (reference sequence). The DNA of the CDR3 is TGTGCCAGCAGTGAAACAGGGGGCAACGAGCAGTACTTC. It translates to CASSETGGNEQYF.

This clonotype was detected ten times or more. The rearrangement joins TRBV12-3 or TRBV12-4 to TRBJ2-7, with no clear D. This CDR3 comprises 15 residues. V lost 5 bases to trimming and J lost 3 bases, with 17 bases between them. The CDR3 spells CASSLTVFRDYEQYF. The CDR3 region has the DNA TGTGCCAGCAGTCTTACGGTCTTTAGGGACTACGAGCAGTACTTC.

Points on this clonotype: This may be a read error, as it is one base from a much larger clone. The chain couples TRBV6-1 to TRBJ2-1; 7 nucleotides align to TRBD1. The CDR3 has 14 residues. The trim removed 7 bases at V and 2 bases at J, leaving 5 bases unmatched. CDR1 is MNHNS, CDR2 SASEGT, per germline. Written as DNA, the CDR3 is TGTGCCAGCATTGGGACAGCCCCCTACAATGAGCAGTTCTTC. As protein: CASIGTAPYNEQFF.

This clonotype showed up many times. The genes are TRBV18 and TRBJ2-7, with no clear D. From germline, CDR1 is KGHSH and CDR2 LQKENI. V lost 5 bases and J lost 3, with 8 bases in between. The CDR3 has 12 residues. DNA for the CDR3: TGTGCCAGCTCAACGTGGGACTACGAGCAGTACTTC. Encoded protein: CASSTWDYEQYF.

This clonotype came up a few times. A much larger clone lies one base from this, so it may be a read error. CDR3 in DNA: TGTGCCAGCAGTGCTTCCCCCGGGACAGGGGGTCTTTCCTATAATTCACCCCTCCACTTT. Translating gives CASSASPGTGGLSYNSPLHF. The chain links TRBV25-1 to TRBJ1-6; 11 bases line up with TRBD1. Germline V lookup: CDR1 MGHDK, CDR2 SYGVNS. After removal of 4 bases from V and 1 base from J, the junction contained 12 bases not matched to a gene. The CDR3 length is 20 residues.

In this sample, this clonotype turned up many times. This chain joins TRBV18 and TRBJ2-1; 10 nucleotides line up with TRBD1. V was clipped by 4 bases and J by 6 bases; unmatched bases: 12. The CDR3 is 17 residues long. The germline V gene has CDR1 KGHSH and CDR2 LQKENI. The DNA of the CDR3 is TGTGCCAGCTCACTAACCCGACCGGGACAGGGGTCCAATGAGCAGTTCTTC. It is translated as CASSLTRPGQGSNEQFF.